This TCR beta chain appears in the sequencing data of a study of blood T cell repertoires in COVID-19. Study summary: The samples span acute and convalescent COVID-19 from the United States, Italy and Spain. PBMCs, B-cell-depleted T cells, or T cells were the source of the cDNA or gDNA that made up the material.

There are 14 residues in the CDR3. Germline V CDR1 and CDR2: LNHDA, SQIVND (reference sequence). Trimming cost V 3 bases and J 0 bases, with 8 bases left between them. Per the original methods: Amplified reference gene primers provided the basis for estimating nucleated cell counts. Here immunoSEQ multiplex PCR was the method, and the copy in TCRdb shows in-frame clones only, minus some. V, J and clone size derive from that table, while D and trimming were established from the DNA sequence. The sample lists 120,000 to 150,000 clones, around 89% occurring once. Sequencing was carried out using peripheral blood. The gene calls are TRBV19 and TRBJ1-1; no clear D. This clonotype was obtained from a woman of 80 years or more with acute or convalescent COVID-19. The CDR3 DNA is TGTGCCAGTAGTATCGGGATCTTGAACACTGAAGCTTTCTTT. Translating gives CASSIGILNTEAFF.